Sequencing of this T cell receptor (beta chain) was carried out in a study of graft-versus-host responses after intestinal transplantation. Between the trimmed V and J ends, which lost 5 bases and 2 bases, there was a span of 14 bases. This CDR3 has 15 amino acids. CDR1 and CDR2 (germline): SGHTA, FQGNSA. General study findings and limits: The study found high graft-versus-host to host-versus-graft clonal ratios in allografts of patients with graft-donor T cell macrochimerism. Circulating GvH clone levels at their peak were associated with HvG declines (early post-transplant).

Turning to this clone: Its specificity is not known.

The protocol was immunoSEQ multiplex PCR, while the TCRdb copy is restricted to in-frame clones and leaves out a portion. The data hold about 130,000 clones, with 80% to 95% observed a single time. The sequence was obtained from a human donor who received an intestinal transplant. The sequencing here drew on unstimulated CD4+ T cells sorted from spleen or lymph node cells, taken before intestinal transplant. V is TRBV7-2 and J is TRBJ2-3; D possibly uses TRBD1 or TRBD2 (5 bases each). For the CDR3, the DNA is TGTGCCAGCAGCCACGACAGAGGGGTCACAGATACGCAGTATTTT. It specifies CASSHDRGVTDTQYF.